This T cell receptor beta chain emerged from a study of preoperative IRX-2 immunotherapy in early breast cancer. Here immunoSEQ multiplex PCR was the method, and the copy in TCRdb shows in-frame clones only, minus some. Of tens of thousands of clones listed, around 72% are singletons. Treatment given: preoperative locoregional IRX-2 cytokine immunotherapy. This phase Ib study tested locoregional IRX-2 cytokine immunotherapy given before surgery. This clone was picked up a small number of times. Germline V gene lookup returns CDR1 SGHNT and CDR2 YENEEA. The V segment lost 5 bases and the J segment 6 bases; nucleotides outside the gene matches: 10. The CDR3 is made up of 16 amino acids.

V gene TRBV11-3 combines with J gene TRBJ2-4, with TRBD1 matching 10 bases. The starting material was lymph node tissue, obtained after IRX-2 immunotherapy. This TCR derives from a human donor with breast cancer. The CDR3 sequence: CASSPQSGQGTNIQYF. CDR3 sequence (DNA): TGTGCCAGCAGCCCACAATCGGGACAGGGGACAAACATTCAGTACTTC.